This is a list of T cell receptor beta chains from one sample in a study of shared clonotypes between healthy human individuals. Generated by immunoSEQ multiplex PCR, the TCRdb table keeps only in-frame clones and is missing some. The sample lists approximately 2,000,000 clones, 80% to 95% occurring once. Sequencing used naive CD8+ T cells from PBMCs. Receptors originate from a man younger than 35 in good health. Some clones in this sample may be carry-over from other donors' samples. CDR3s include the opening cysteine and the closing phenylalanine or tryptophan. D genes are given only for firm matches. Size is stated for part of the rows, as once, few or many counts, or as a class when the clone is expanded.

CDR3nt: TGTGCCATCAGTGATTCTGGATCGGGAACAGATACGCAGTATTTT
CDR3aa: CAISDSGSGTDTQYF
abundance: -
j_gene: TRBJ2-3
v_gene: TRBV10-3
d_gene: -

CDR3nt: TGTGCCAGCAGCTTAACAGGGGGCAACGCTGAAGCTTTCTTT
CDR3aa: CASSLTGGNAEAFF
abundance: -
j_gene: TRBJ1-1
v_gene: TRBV7-2
d_gene: TRBD1

CDR3nt: TGTGCCAGCAGCGTAGATGGAAATGAGCAGTTCTTC
CDR3aa: CASSVDGNEQFF
abundance: once
j_gene: TRBJ2-1
v_gene: TRBV9
d_gene: -

CDR3nt: TGTGCCAGCAGCTTAATTACCAATCGACCCCAGCATTTT
CDR3aa: CASSLITNRPQHF
abundance: -
j_gene: TRBJ1-5
v_gene: TRBV7-9
d_gene: -

CDR3nt: TGTGCCAGCAATAACAGGGGCAATGAGCAGTTCTTC
CDR3aa: CASNNRGNEQFF
abundance: -
j_gene: TRBJ2-1
v_gene: TRBV6-1
d_gene: TRBD1

CDR3nt: TGTGCCAGCAGTCCCGAGGGACTAGCGGGGGACGAGACCCAGTACTTC
CDR3aa: CASSPEGLAGDETQYF
abundance: -
j_gene: TRBJ2-5
v_gene: TRBV28
d_gene: TRBD2

CDR3nt: TGCGCCAGCAGCCAAGGGAAATTCCGGGCAGCCCGCAATGAGCAGTTCTTC
CDR3aa: CASSQGKFRAARNEQFF
abundance: -
j_gene: TRBJ2-1
v_gene: TRBV4-3
d_gene: -

CDR3nt: TGTGCCAGCAGTGAAGCCGCACCTATAGACAGGGTGTCCTACAATGAGCAGTTCTTC
CDR3aa: CASSEAAPIDRVSYNEQFF
abundance: once
j_gene: TRBJ2-1
v_gene: TRBV6-1
d_gene: TRBD1

CDR3nt: TGTGCCAGCAGTACAGGGACAGCCACCAACTACGAGCAGTACTTC
CDR3aa: CASSTGTATNYEQYF
abundance: -
j_gene: TRBJ2-7
v_gene: TRBV27
d_gene: TRBD1

CDR3nt: TGTGCCAGCAGCTTGGAACTAGCGGGAGGAGTAAGCCCCTACAATGAGCAGTTCTTC
CDR3aa: CASSLELAGGVSPYNEQFF
abundance: -
j_gene: TRBJ2-1
v_gene: TRBV5-4
d_gene: TRBD2

CDR3nt: TGTGCCAGCAGCGGGGGCAATGAGCAGTTCTTC
CDR3aa: CASSGGNEQFF
abundance: -
j_gene: TRBJ2-1
v_gene: TRBV7-6
d_gene: -

CDR3nt: TGTGCCAGCAGTCGGGGTGGGGGCTTTGAAGCTTTCTTT
CDR3aa: CASSRGGGFEAFF
abundance: once
j_gene: TRBJ1-1
v_gene: TRBV28
d_gene: -

CDR3nt: TGCAGCGTTATTTACCGTTTCCTGAGGTCGCAAGAAGCTTTCTTT
CDR3aa: CSVIYRFLRSQEAFF
abundance: -
j_gene: TRBJ1-1
v_gene: TRBV29-1
d_gene: -

CDR3nt: TGCGCCAGCAGCCAAGACGGGGGGGGCTACGAGCAGTACTTC
CDR3aa: CASSQDGGGYEQYF
abundance: -
j_gene: TRBJ2-7
v_gene: TRBV4-1
d_gene: TRBD2

CDR3nt: TGTGCCAGCAGGGGACAGTACCCCTACGAGCAGTACTTC
CDR3aa: CASRGQYPYEQYF
abundance: -
j_gene: TRBJ2-7
v_gene: TRBV6-5
d_gene: TRBD1

CDR3nt: TGCAGCGCCGTGAACACTGAAGCTTTCTTT
CDR3aa: CSAVNTEAFF
abundance: few
j_gene: TRBJ1-1
v_gene: TRBV29-1
d_gene: -

CDR3nt: TGTGCCAGCAGTGGGACTAGCGGCTCCTACGAGCAGTACTTC
CDR3aa: CASSGTSGSYEQYF
abundance: few
j_gene: TRBJ2-7
v_gene: TRBV2
d_gene: TRBD2